The T cell receptor beta chain described here comes from a study of spatial heterogeneity in lung cancer (dated by TCRdb to between 2017 and 2020). A note on the overall study: Beta-chain transcripts were consistently detected in greater numbers than alpha-chain transcripts, which likely reflected higher beta-chain transcript abundance. In the raw uncorrected reads, each unique combination of TCR and UMI appeared more than ten times on average. The study quantitatively compared TCR alpha and beta repertoires across multiple tumor regions, matched nontumor lung and blood in non-small cell lung cancer. Nonsynonymous mutation counts, determined by whole-exome sequencing of tumor tissue, were related to TCR repertoire features. At surgery, some 220 tumor regions, around 68 matched nontumor lung samples and 56 PBMC samples were TCR-sequenced for both alpha and beta chains.

Receptor amplification or capture employed 5' RACE. Data came from a NextSeq 500. To allow correction of PCR and sequencing errors, the TCR library protocol tagged every TCR cDNA molecule with a unique molecular identifier. In the authors' own workflow: TCR identification, UMI-based error correction and CDR3 extraction were all carried out with Decombinator tools. TCRs above a frequency of 2 per 1,000, corresponding to the top 1% of the tumor frequency distribution, were defined as expanded. Each repertoire was subsampled 100 times to 5,000 TCRs, after which Renyi diversity was computed with the R vegan package. CDR3 similarity networks were built from amino acid triplet string-kernel similarity, with CDR3s being connected when pairwise similarity was above 0.82. TCRdb reworked the public reads: Q25 trimming with fastp, MiXCR clone assembly, productive beta chains retained. Every distinct CDR3 protein forms one entry, paired with its most common genes and DNA. In this record, the V and J calls reflect TCRdb's handling and not the investigators' own analysis. The sample table records approximately 81,000 distinct CDR3 sequences; approximately 12% of these occur just once. Of the sample, roughly 4.5% falls within the top ten clones.

What the time point label conveys for this sample: sample taken at primary tumor resection. For TCR sequencing, whole RNA was extracted from tumor and nontumor lung tissue, or from cryopreserved PBMC samples, and no cell sorting was done. Samples were obtained from 72 patients with early-stage, untreated non-small cell lung cancer from the lung TRACERx cohort. A patient was chosen for TCR sequencing only when enough RNA was available from at least two tumor regions. The sample holds many counts of this clonotype. Its cognate antigen has yet to be identified. No qualities accompany the bases; no much larger clone lies one base away. From the cysteine up to the phenylalanine, the CDR3 has a length of 17 residues. Only CDR3 DNA remains: 51 bases, in frame from the first base. Germline trimming amounts to 5 bases on V and 0 bases on J, with 8 as the count of junction bases outside the gene matches. The germline V gene (reference sequence) gives CDR1 as LNHDA and CDR2 as SQIVND.

Overall results and qualifications from the work: Ubiquitous expanded tumor TCRs were found in blood more often at tumor resection than at routine follow-up. Confirming at a functional level the hypothesis that regional TCRs recognize regional mutations was considered to require additional single-cell paired TCR alpha and beta sequencing.

Source: PBMCs, taken at surgery. The chain links TRBV19 with TRBJ1-5; 9 bases in between match TRBD1. This clonotype was sampled from a male donor with early-stage non-small cell lung cancer. For the CDR3, the sequence is CASSPRDREFSNQPQHF. At the DNA level, the sequence is TGTGCCAGTAGTCCCCGGGACAGGGAATTTAGCAATCAGCCCCAGCATTTT. With the portions outside the CDR3 filled from the reference TRBV19 and TRBJ1-5 genes, the complete variable region becomes DGGITQSPKYLFRKEGQNVTLSCEQNLNHDAMYWYRQDPGQGLRLIYYSQIVNDFQKGDIAEGYSVSREKKESFPLTVTSAQKNPTAFYLCASSPRDREFSNQPQHFGDGTRLSIL.